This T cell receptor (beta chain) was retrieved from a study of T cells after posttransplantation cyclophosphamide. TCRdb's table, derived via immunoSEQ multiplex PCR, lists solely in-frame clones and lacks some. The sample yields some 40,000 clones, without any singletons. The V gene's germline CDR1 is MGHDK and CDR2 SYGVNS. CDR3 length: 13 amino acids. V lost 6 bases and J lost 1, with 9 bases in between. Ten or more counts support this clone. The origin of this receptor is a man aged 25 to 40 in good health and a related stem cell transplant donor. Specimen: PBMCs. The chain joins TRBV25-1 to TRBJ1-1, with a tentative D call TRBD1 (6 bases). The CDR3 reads CASSVQGNTEAFF. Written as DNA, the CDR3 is TGTGCCAGCAGCGTACAGGGGAACACTGAAGCTTTCTTT. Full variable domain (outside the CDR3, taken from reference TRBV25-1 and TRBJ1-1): EADIYQTPRYLVIGTGKKITLECSQTMGHDKMYWYQQDPGMELHLIHYSYGVNSTEKGDLSSESTVSRIRTEHFPLTLESARPSHTSQYLCASSVQGNTEAFFGQGTRLTVV.